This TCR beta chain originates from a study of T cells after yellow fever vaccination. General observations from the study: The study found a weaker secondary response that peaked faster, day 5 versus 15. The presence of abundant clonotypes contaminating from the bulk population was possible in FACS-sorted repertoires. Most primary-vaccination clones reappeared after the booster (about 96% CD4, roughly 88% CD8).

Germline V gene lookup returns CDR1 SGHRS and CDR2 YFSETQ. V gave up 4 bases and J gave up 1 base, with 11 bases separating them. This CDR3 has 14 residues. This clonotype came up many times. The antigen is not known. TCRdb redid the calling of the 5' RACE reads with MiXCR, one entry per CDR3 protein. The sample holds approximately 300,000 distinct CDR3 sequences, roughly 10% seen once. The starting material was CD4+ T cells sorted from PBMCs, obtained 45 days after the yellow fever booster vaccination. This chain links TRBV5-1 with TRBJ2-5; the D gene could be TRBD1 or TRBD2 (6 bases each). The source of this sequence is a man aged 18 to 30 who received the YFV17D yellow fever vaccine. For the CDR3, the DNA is TGCGCCAGCAGCAGGGGGGACCCCCAAGAGACCCAGTACTTC. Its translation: CASSRGDPQETQYF. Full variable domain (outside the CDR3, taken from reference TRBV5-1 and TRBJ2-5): KAGVTQTPRYLIKTRGQQVTLSCSPISGHRSVSWYQQTPGQGLQFLFEYFSETQRNKGNFPGRFSGRQFSNSRSEMNVSTLELGDSALYLCASSRGDPQETQYFGPGTRLLVL.